Listed below are T cell receptor beta chains from one sample, sequenced in a study of cytotoxic CD8 clonotypes in ibrutinib-treated CLL. The method was immunoSEQ multiplex PCR; TCRdb's version includes in-frame clones alone and lacks a portion of them. The sample has some 350,000 clones, over 55% seen once. Sequenced material: PBMCs, taken after 36 months of ibrutinib treatment. The source is a human donor with chronic lymphocytic leukemia. Each CDR3 is given with its conserved first and last residue. D genes are given only for firm matches. Clone size appears in some rows only: once, few, many, or a class for an expanded clone.

D	V	J	size	CDR3	DNA
NA	TRBV29-1	TRBJ2-7	once	CSVYTPSPYEQYF	TGCAGCGTTTATACTCCCTCCCCCTACGAGCAGTACTTC
NA	TRBV6-5	TRBJ1-1	NA	CASSEWGTEAFF	TGTGCCAGCAGTGAGTGGGGCACTGAAGCTTTCTTT
NA	TRBV18	TRBJ2-7	NA	CASSPRGGLYEQYF	TGTGCCAGCTCACCACGGGGGGGGCTATACGAGCAGTACTTC
NA	TRBV2	TRBJ2-6	NA	CASSGGSSGANVLTF	TGTGCCAGCAGTGGGGGGTCCTCTGGGGCCAACGTCCTGACTTTC
TRBD2	TRBV28	TRBJ2-7	NA	CASARAGVEYEQYF	TGTGCCAGCGCACGAGCGGGAGTAGAGTACGAGCAGTACTTC
TRBD1	TRBV29-1	TRBJ2-1	NA	CSVPGTVYNEQFF	TGCAGCGTTCCCGGGACAGTCTACAATGAGCAGTTCTTC
NA	TRBV6-4	TRBJ2-2	NA	CASSLILDGELFF	TGTGCCAGCAGCCTCATCCTCGACGGGGAGCTGTTTTTT
NA	TRBV28	TRBJ1-1	NA	CASSLGASNTEAFF	TGTGCCAGCAGTTTAGGGGCCTCGAACACTGAAGCTTTCTTT
NA	TRBV6-5	TRBJ1-3	NA	CASRRGVGNTIYF	TGTGCCAGCAGACGAGGGGTCGGAAACACCATATATTTT
TRBD1	TRBV23-1	TRBJ2-4	NA	CASSHAQGHAKNIQYF	TGCGCCAGCAGTCACGCACAGGGGCACGCCAAAAACATTCAGTACTTC
NA	TRBV25-1	TRBJ1-1	NA	CASSEFGGRATEAFF	TGTGCCAGCAGTGAGTTCGGGGGCAGGGCCACTGAAGCTTTCTTT
NA	TRBV29-1	TRBJ2-1	NA	CSVVPSWNYNEQFF	TGCAGCGTTGTTCCCTCCTGGAACTACAATGAGCAGTTCTTC
NA	TRBV6-5	TRBJ1-2	many	CASSYGGNYGYTF	TGTGCCAGCAGTTACGGGGGGAACTATGGCTACACCTTC
NA	TRBV7-8	TRBJ2-1	NA	CASSYNSEQFF	TGTGCCAGCAGCTACAATTCTGAGCAGTTCTTC
NA	TRBV5-1	TRBJ2-2	NA	CASSFQGANTGELFF	TGCGCCAGCAGCTTTCAGGGTGCGAACACCGGGGAGCTGTTTTTT
NA	TRBV2	TRBJ1-2	NA	CASSEWVFYGYTF	TGTGCCAGCAGTGAATGGGTTTTCTATGGCTACACCTTC
NA	TRBV28	TRBJ2-7	NA	CASSVRTAPSYEQYF	TGTGCCAGCAGCGTTCGGACAGCCCCCTCCTACGAGCAGTACTTC
NA	TRBV9	TRBJ1-1	NA	CASSVSKEDLNTEAFF	TGTGCCAGCAGCGTAAGCAAAGAGGATTTGAACACTGAAGCTTTCTTT